This TCR beta chain was found in a study of identical twins' blood T cells. Overall study context: Around 50 million reads came from 12 libraries, six alpha, six beta.

The study, taken as a whole, reports: Each donor's most abundant TCRbeta clonotypes shared more CDR3 sequences with her twin than unrelated donors.

A note on this clonotype: The antigen is unknown.

In the study's own analysis: Per-library CDR3 reads ranged 2.2 to 3.6 million; clonotypes, ~95,000 to ~550,000. MiXCR, applied by TCRdb to the 5' RACE reads, yields one record per CDR3 protein. The V and J calls here are based on TCRdb, not the publication. The table lists 300,000 to 450,000 distinct CDR3 sequences, over 25% of them singletons, with about 6% in the top ten. The sample comprised PBMCs. This TCR came from a woman aged 18 to 55 in good health.

This CDR3 reads CSARQGGSEAFF. In DNA form, the CDR3 reads TGCAGTGCAAGACAGGGTGGATCTGAAGCTTTCTTT. The V gene is TRBV20-1, the J gene TRBJ1-1, with TRBD1 matching 7 bases. Trimming took 6 bases from V and 6 from J; bases not matched to a gene: 7. CDR1 DFQATT and CDR2 SNEGSKA come from the germline V gene (reference sequence). The CDR3 is 12 residues long.